The T cell receptor (beta chain) described here comes from a study of PD-1 blockade in classical Hodgkin lymphoma. Whole-study findings and limits: Patients who began taking nivolumab under 1 year after ASCT were left out. The study found complete responders had baseline diversity similar to newly diagnosed patients. Reports indicated that newly diagnosed patients had lower baseline TCR diversity than healthy donors did.

In the case of this clone: Its antigen is still unknown.

All patients relapsed after autologous stem cell transplantation, and brentuximab vedotin exposure varied. Patients showed best responses of complete response, partial response or progressive disease. Data came from immunoSEQ multiplex PCR; TCRdb stores just in-frame clones and leaves some out. The sample gives about 21,000 clones, 74% of which show up once; about a fifth is in the top ten. Per the germline V gene, CDR1 is GTSNPN and CDR2 is SVGIG (reference sequence). V gave up 2 bases and J gave up 6 bases, with 13 bases separating them. CDR3 length equals 13 residues. The sequences come from peripheral blood mononuclear cells (PBMCs), collected at baseline. J is TRBJ1-1 and V is TRBV30; D perhaps matches TRBD1 (6 bases). The clonotype originates from a human donor with classical Hodgkin lymphoma. The CDR3 nucleotides are TGTGCCTGGAGTTTAACCGGACAGTCTGAAGCTTTCTTT. This sequence encodes CAWSLTGQSEAFF.